This T cell receptor beta chain was identified during a study of OX40 agonist ivuxolimab in advanced cancers. Background on the study: A history of anti-PD-1, anti-PD-L1 or anti-CTLA-4 therapy was acceptable, and roughly 40% had some. Three patients, one with hepatocellular carcinoma and two with cutaneous melanoma, responded partially.

V shed 5 bases, J shed 6 bases, and the junction held 1 base outside the gene matches. The CDR3 extends over 12 amino acids. Germline V CDR1 and CDR2: SNHLY, FYNNEI. The protocol was immunoSEQ multiplex PCR, while the TCRdb copy is restricted to in-frame clones and leaves out a portion. The sample holds about 31,000 clones; 86% are singletons and the top ten take approximately 33%. The receptor's source is an adult with an advanced solid tumor such as melanoma, head and neck, liver or kidney cancer. Sequenced here: CD4+ or CD8+ T cells sorted from blood, sampled in a trial of the OX40 agonist ivuxolimab. The chain recombines TRBV2 with TRBJ2-1; 7 bases align to TRBD1. The CDR3 sequence is CASSYRGNEQFF. CDR3 in DNA: TGTGCCAGCAGTTACAGGGGCAATGAGCAGTTCTTC.